Below are 19 T cell receptor beta chains sequenced from a single sample in a study of low-dose radiotherapy and immunotherapy resistance in tumors. Alpha and beta chains were covered, as first-strand cDNA relied on TRAV- and TRBV-specific primers. PCR amplification of the TCRs was performed with Phusion for 20 PCR cycles, and it relied on a constant-region primer together with a V-primer adapter. TCRdb processed the reads anew with MiXCR; each CDR3 protein has one entry. The sample holds thousands of distinct CDR3 sequences, under 75% seen once. These TCRs come from a human donor with advanced metastatic prostate, ovarian, gallbladder or colorectal cancer (not recorded which). This table probably holds off-target reads from a library built for another chain.

The V call is TRBV21-1, the J call TRBJ2-7; the DNA was not compared with TRBD1, the D call given in the table. TRBV21-1 is given as a pseudogene. The CDR3 contains 14 residues. CDR3 in amino acids: CASLRACRNYEQYF. The CDR3 DNA reads as TGTGCCAGTTTGCGGGCGTGTCGTAACTACGAGCAGTACTTC.

This clonotype has just a few counts. The CDR3 loop reads CASSLDSSYEQYF. The CDR3 coding sequence is TGTGCCAGCAGTTTAGACAGCTCCTACGAGCAGTACTTC. The J gene is TRBJ2-7, the V gene TRBV12-3 or TRBV12-4; D uncertain. CDR3 length: 13 residues. V was pared by 1 base and J by 0 bases, with 4 bases between.

The chain links TRBV6-8 to TRBJ2-5; 7 nucleotides agree with TRBD1. Germline V gene data show CDR1 as MNHGY and CDR2 as SAAAGT. The CDR3 consists of 14 residues. V trimming: 2 bases; J trimming: 2 bases; junction bases outside the gene matches: 2. The CDR3 sequence is CASSYRDRQETQYF. CDR3 DNA: TGTGCCAGCAGTTACCGGGACAGACAAGAGACCCAGTACTTC.

The CDR3 nucleotides are TGTGCCAGCAGTTCGACTAGCGGGAGCTATGAGCAGTTCTTC. Protein sequence: CASSSTSGSYEQFF. J is TRBJ2-1 and V is TRBV6-2 or TRBV6-3; 12 bases align to TRBD2. The CDR3 length is 14 residues. Germline values: CDR1 MNHEY, CDR2 SVGEGT. After removal of 4 bases from V and 8 bases from J, the junction contained 3 bases not matched to a gene.

The chain uses TRBV11-2 and TRBJ2-7; 7 positions agree with TRBD1. Germline CDR1 reads SGHAT; CDR2 reads FQNNGV. V trimming: 5 bases; J trimming: 3 bases; junction bases outside the gene matches: 10. The CDR3 totals 15 residues. CDR3 DNA sequence: TGTGCCAGCAGCCTTCTTGAGAACAGGGGCTACGAGCAGTACTTC. Protein product: CASSLLENRGYEQYF. Supplemented by reference TRBV11-2 and TRBJ2-7, the full variable domain reads EAGVAQSPRYKIIEKRQSVAFWCNPISGHATLYWYQQILGQGPKLLIQFQNNGVVDDSQLPKDRFSAERLKGVDSTLKIQPAKLEDSAVYLCASSLLENRGYEQYFGPGTRLTVT.

This chain connects TRBV5-4 to TRBJ2-5, with D unclear. CDR3 length equals 13 residues. CDR1 is SGHNT, CDR2 YYREEE, per germline (reference sequence). Trimming pared 4 bases from V and 2 bases from J, leaving 9 bases between. CDR3 region: CASSNLIQETQYF. In nucleotides, the CDR3 is TGTGCCAGCAGCAATCTGATTCAAGAGACCCAGTACTTC.

V is TRBV2 and J is TRBJ2-5; 8 bases fit TRBD2. The CDR3 totals 15 residues. Germline CDR1 SNHLY, CDR2 FYNNEI. V dropped 4 bases and J dropped 3; count of bases not matched to a gene: 7. The CDR3 sequence is CASSGGSGGKETQYF. The CDR3 DNA follows: TGTGCCAGCAGTGGTGGGAGCGGGGGTAAAGAGACCCAGTACTTC.

This chain connects TRBV2 to TRBJ2-3; 11 positions match TRBD2. The CDR3 sequence is 13 residues long. V dropped 10 bases and J dropped 4; count of bases not matched to a gene: 4. Per germline, CDR1 SNHLY and CDR2 FYNNEI. This CDR3 reads CATTSGRSDTQYF. DNA of the CDR3: TGTGCCACCACTAGCGGGAGATCAGATACGCAGTATTTT.

V usage is TRBV21-1 and J usage is TRBJ2-3; the D segment call TRBD2 is taken from the table without a DNA check. TRBV21-1 is noted as a pseudogene. This CDR3 is built from 17 residues. The CDR3 sequence is CASLPLPTLLEADTQYF. CDR3 DNA: TGTGCCAGCTTGCCTTTACCGACCCTCCTTGAGGCCGATACGCAGTATTTT.

The chain recombines TRBV4-1 with TRBJ2-7, with D tentatively TRBD2 (5 bases). V dropped 0 bases and J dropped 3 bases, with 9 bases sitting between them. This CDR3 is built from 14 residues. Germline CDR1 reads MGHRA; CDR2 reads YSYEKL. This CDR3 reads CASSQDLGGYEQYF. The CDR3 DNA reads TGCGCCAGCAGCCAAGATCTAGGAGGCTACGAGCAGTACTTC.

This clonotype was picked up one time. V usage is TRBV5-1 and J usage is TRBJ2-3; maybe TRBD2 (5 bases). The CDR3 covers 14 residues. Germline CDR1 is SGHRS and CDR2 is YFSETQ. Trimming left V 4 bases short and J 5 bases short, with 14 bases between. The DNA for the CDR3 is TGCGCCAGCAGCCCACGGGATTCGGGAGATACGCAGTATTTT. It encodes CASSPRDSGDTQYF.

The chain carries TRBV12-3 or TRBV12-4 and TRBJ1-5; D is perhaps TRBD1 (5 bases). This CDR3 is 14 amino acids long. The V gene lost 4 bases and the J gene lost 3 bases, with 10 bases spanning the gap. This CDR3 is CASSYQGNNQPQHF. CDR3 coding DNA: TGTGCCAGCAGTTATCAGGGCAACAATCAGCCCCAGCATTTT.

V usage is TRBV7-9 and J usage is TRBJ2-5, with D unclear. V lost 6 bases and J 3 bases, leaving 11 bases between the germline ends. This CDR3 is built from 13 residues. Looked up from germline, CDR1 is SEHNR and CDR2 is FQNEAQ (reference sequence). The CDR3 DNA is TGTGCCAGCAGAACCGGACCAGAAGAGACCCAGTACTTC. Its protein product is CASRTGPEETQYF.

The CDR3 loop reads CATSDRSGSSYNEQFF. CDR3 bases: TGTGCCACCAGTGATCGAAGCGGGAGCTCCTACAATGAGCAGTTCTTC. This chain joins TRBV24-1 and TRBJ2-1; 8 bases are shared with TRBD2. Germline assignment: CDR1 KGHDR and CDR2 SFDVKD. This CDR3 has 16 residues. With V trimmed by 3 bases and J by 0 bases, 3 bases remained unmatched.

V usage is TRBV5-1 and J usage is TRBJ2-1, with 8 bases that match TRBD1. J lost 3 bases, V lost 0 bases, and 2 bases had no gene match. Germline loops: CDR1 SGHRS, CDR2 YFSETQ. The CDR3 length is 15 residues. CDR3 sequence reads: CASSLEGQGYNEQFF. For the CDR3, the DNA is TGCGCCAGCAGCTTGGAAGGACAGGGCTACAATGAGCAGTTCTTC.

This chain links TRBV30 with TRBJ2-5, with 11 nucleotides matching TRBD2. CDR1 GTSNPN and CDR2 SVGIG come from the germline V gene (reference sequence). This CDR3 comprises 15 residues. V dropped 0 bases and J dropped 5; count of bases not matched to a gene: 5. CDR3 DNA: TGTGCCTGGAGTGTTAGACTAGCGGGGCAGGAGACCCAGTACTTC. It is translated as CAWSVRLAGQETQYF.

The chain employs TRBV6-2 or TRBV6-3 and TRBJ2-7; no clear D. V was shortened by 7 bases and J by 7 bases, with 11 bases between the two germline ends. This CDR3 contains 11 residues. Germline assignment: CDR1 MNHEY and CDR2 SVGEGT. The CDR3 sequence: CASMGLGEQYF. The DNA for the CDR3 is TGTGCCAGCATGGGCCTAGGAGAGCAGTACTTC.

The rearrangement links TRBV20-1 to TRBJ2-3; 8 positions match TRBD1. Germline-derived CDR1 and CDR2 are DFQATT and SNEGSKA (reference sequence). The CDR3 has 15 residues. The junction had 5 bases not matched to a gene; V was cut back by 0 bases and J by 3 bases. CDR3 protein: CSARDPGQGTDTQYF. The CDR3 DNA is TGCAGTGCTAGAGATCCCGGACAGGGAACAGATACGCAGTATTTT.

The chain has TRBV5-6 and TRBJ2-3; D is undetermined. The CDR3 is made up of 13 amino acids. V was clipped by 1 base and J by 5 bases, with 8 bases between them. The germline CDR1 and CDR2 sequences are SGHDT and YYEEEE. CDR3: CASSLKGVDTQYF. CDR3 bases: TGTGCCAGCAGCTTGAAGGGTGTAGATACGCAGTATTTT.